This T cell receptor (beta chain) was profiled in a study of blood T cell repertoires in COVID-19. Study at large: There were acute and convalescent COVID-19 samples, and they came from the United States, Italy and Spain. Sample material is recorded as cDNA or gDNA derived from T cells, B-cell-depleted T cells, or PBMCs.

This clone was counted between two and nine times. CDR3 length: 16 amino acids. V lost 5 bases and J lost 5, with 20 bases in between. Germline V gene sequence: CDR1 SGHVS, CDR2 FQNEAQ. Measured with immunoSEQ multiplex PCR; TCRdb has only the in-frame clones, and not every one. The table has roughly 220,000 clones, 70% to 85% seen once. The source is a woman in her 40s who had recovered from COVID-19. The chain combines TRBV7-8 with TRBJ2-3; TRBD2 is a possible D gene (5 bases). The sample was peripheral blood. CDR3 DNA sequence: TGTGCCAGCAGCGGGCCGGGGAGTGCTAATTTAGATACGCAGTATTTT. This gives the protein CASSGPGSANLDTQYF.